Detailed here is one T cell receptor (beta chain). The antigen remains unidentified. Sequenced by immunoSEQ multiplex PCR; TCRdb stores in-frame clones only, minus some. The table lists around 77,000 clones, 80% to 95% of them singletons, with roughly 0.16% in the top ten. The data derive from a study of human versus mouse CDR3 diversity and MHC coevolution. Study information: The immunoSEQ assay reportedly detects one in 200,000 T cells.

Findings of the study overall: Human T cells were selected on six MHC II alleles.

This CDR3 region has 16 residues. CDR1 and CDR2 (germline): SEHNR, FQNEAQ (reference sequence). The V gene end was trimmed by 3 bases and the J gene end by 7 bases; junction bases not matched to a gene: 14. Cells were CD45RO-negative CD62L-positive naive CD4 T cells sorted from PBMCs. The chain links TRBV7-9 to TRBJ1-2, with TRBD1 identical over 7 bases. Sequencing input: naive CD4+ T cells from blood. Regarding subset: CD45RO-negative CD62L-positive naive CD4 T cells. The receptor's source is a person aged 30-69 years in good health. The CDR3 region has the DNA TGTGCCAGCAGCTTGAGCATGGGGACAGCGCCTTCTGGCTACACCTTC. Protein sequence: CASSLSMGTAPSGYTF.